This TCR beta chain appears in the sequencing data of a study of beta chain features in type 1 diabetes. Using CD45RO/CCR7/CD25/CD127/CD95/CD27, CD4+ naive, central memory, regulatory and stem cell-like memory cells were sorted. Germline V CDR1 and CDR2: SGHAT, FQNNGV. This CDR3 has 14 amino acids. Trimming took off 3 bases at V and 3 bases at J, with 12 bases between the two ends. The authors reverse transcribed all of the isolated RNA, so sequencing captured expressed TCRB transcripts. Some clones are missing from TCRdb's copy, which holds only in-frame ones; the method was immunoSEQ multiplex PCR. The top ten hold around 0.65% of the sample, which has over 150,000 clones, about 8.5% seen once.

V usage is TRBV11-2 and J usage is TRBJ2-7; unclear D gene. The sample taken for sequencing was central memory CD4+ T cells from blood. This TCR was recovered from a young man in good health. The CDR3 DNA reads TGTGCCAGCAGCTTTACCTGGCTAGACTACGAGCAGTACTTC. The encoded protein is CASSFTWLDYEQYF. The whole variable domain, filled in from reference TRBV11-2 and TRBJ2-7, reads EAGVAQSPRYKIIEKRQSVAFWCNPISGHATLYWYQQILGQGPKLLIQFQNNGVVDDSQLPKDRFSAERLKGVDSTLKIQPAKLEDSAVYLCASSFTWLDYEQYFGPGTRLTVT.